The present TCR beta chain was sequenced within a study of blood T cell repertoires in COVID-19. The wider study: Spain, Italy and the United States supplied samples that represented acute and convalescent COVID-19. PBMCs, B-cell-depleted T cells, or T cells were the source of the cDNA or gDNA that made up the material.

The CDR3 is 16 residues long. V shed 3 bases, J shed 0 bases, and the junction held 4 bases outside the gene matches. Germline V gene sequence: CDR1 SGDLS, CDR2 YYNGEE. The sample holds one count of this clone. Per the authors' pipeline: Nucleated cell number was recorded as an estimate derived from reference gene primer amplification. Method: immunoSEQ multiplex PCR; TCRdb's copy keeps in-frame clones and lacks some. D and trimming were read from the DNA, whereas the V and J calls and clone size are those reported in that table. The sample yields roughly 180,000 clones, approximately 88% seen once. Sequencing was performed on peripheral blood. V usage is TRBV9 and J usage is TRBJ2-2; 8 bases line up with TRBD1. The clonotype was recovered from a woman under 40 with acute or convalescent COVID-19. Written as DNA, the CDR3 is TGTGCCAGCAGCGACCACAGGGGGGCGAACACCGGGGAGCTGTTTTTT. Protein product: CASSDHRGANTGELFF.